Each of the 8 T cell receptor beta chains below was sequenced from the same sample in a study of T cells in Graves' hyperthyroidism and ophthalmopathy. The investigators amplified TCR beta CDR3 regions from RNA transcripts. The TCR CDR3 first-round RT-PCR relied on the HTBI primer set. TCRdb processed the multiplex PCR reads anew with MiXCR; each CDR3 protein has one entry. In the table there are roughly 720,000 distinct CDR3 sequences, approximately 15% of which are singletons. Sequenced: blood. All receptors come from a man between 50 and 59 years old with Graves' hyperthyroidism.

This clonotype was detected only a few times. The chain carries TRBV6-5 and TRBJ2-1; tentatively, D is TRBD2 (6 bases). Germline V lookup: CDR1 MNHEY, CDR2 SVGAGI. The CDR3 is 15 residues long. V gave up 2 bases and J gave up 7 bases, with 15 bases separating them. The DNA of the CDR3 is TGTGCCAGCAGTTACGGTGGGGGGATTAAAAATGAGCAGTTCTTC. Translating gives CASSYGGGIKNEQFF.

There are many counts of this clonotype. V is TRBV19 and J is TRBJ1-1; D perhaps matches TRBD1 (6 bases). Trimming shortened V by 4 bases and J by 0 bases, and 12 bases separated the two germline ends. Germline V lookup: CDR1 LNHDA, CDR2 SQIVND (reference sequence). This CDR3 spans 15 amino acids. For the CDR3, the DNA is TGTGCCAGTAGTACGTCGGACAGCGTGAACACTGAAGCTTTCTTT. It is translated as CASSTSDSVNTEAFF.

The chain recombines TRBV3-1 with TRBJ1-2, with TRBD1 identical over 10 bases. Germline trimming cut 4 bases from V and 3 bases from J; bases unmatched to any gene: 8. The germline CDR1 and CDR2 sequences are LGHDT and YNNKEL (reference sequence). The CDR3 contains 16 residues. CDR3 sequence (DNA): TGTGCCAGCAGCCCACCCGGGACAGGGGTTTACTATGGCTACACCTTC. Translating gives CASSPPGTGVYYGYTF.

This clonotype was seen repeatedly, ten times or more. The CDR3 DNA follows: TGTGCCTGGGGGACTAGCGGAGGGGGGCAGTACTTC. Translating gives CAWGTSGGGQYF. The rearrangement links TRBV30 to TRBJ2-7; 11 nucleotides match TRBD2. V shed 5 bases and J 9 bases; nucleotides not matched to a gene: 6. CDR3 length equals 12 residues. Germline V gene data show CDR1 as GTSNPN and CDR2 as SVGIG (reference sequence).

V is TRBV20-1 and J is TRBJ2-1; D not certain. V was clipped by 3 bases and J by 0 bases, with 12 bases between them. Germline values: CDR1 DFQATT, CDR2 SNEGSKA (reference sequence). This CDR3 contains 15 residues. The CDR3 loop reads CSARDIESSYNEQFF. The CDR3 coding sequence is TGCAGTGCTAGGGATATTGAAAGCTCCTACAATGAGCAGTTCTTC.

The CDR3 DNA follows: TGTGCCAGCAAATCCCGGCCCTACGAGCAGTACTTC. Amino acids: CASKSRPYEQYF. The rearrangement links TRBV6-1 to TRBJ2-7, with D hard to call. V was pared by 7 bases and J by 2 bases, with 9 bases between. Germline assignment: CDR1 MNHNS and CDR2 SASEGT. The CDR3 runs to 12 residues.

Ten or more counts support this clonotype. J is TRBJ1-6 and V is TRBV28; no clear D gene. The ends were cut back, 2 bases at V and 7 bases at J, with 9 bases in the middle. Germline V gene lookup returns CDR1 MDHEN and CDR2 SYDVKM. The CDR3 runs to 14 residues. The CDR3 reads CASSLGGRNSPLHF. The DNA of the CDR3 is TGTGCCAGCAGTTTAGGAGGGAGGAATTCACCCCTCCACTTT.

CDR3 region: CASRDDKGLDTQYF. In DNA form, the CDR3 reads TGTGCCAGCAGGGATGACAAGGGATTAGATACGCAGTATTTT. The gene calls are TRBV6-1 and TRBJ2-3, with no clear D. The CDR3 consists of 14 residues. CDR1 MNHNS and CDR2 SASEGT come from the germline V gene. V was clipped by 6 bases and J by 5 bases, with 15 bases between them.